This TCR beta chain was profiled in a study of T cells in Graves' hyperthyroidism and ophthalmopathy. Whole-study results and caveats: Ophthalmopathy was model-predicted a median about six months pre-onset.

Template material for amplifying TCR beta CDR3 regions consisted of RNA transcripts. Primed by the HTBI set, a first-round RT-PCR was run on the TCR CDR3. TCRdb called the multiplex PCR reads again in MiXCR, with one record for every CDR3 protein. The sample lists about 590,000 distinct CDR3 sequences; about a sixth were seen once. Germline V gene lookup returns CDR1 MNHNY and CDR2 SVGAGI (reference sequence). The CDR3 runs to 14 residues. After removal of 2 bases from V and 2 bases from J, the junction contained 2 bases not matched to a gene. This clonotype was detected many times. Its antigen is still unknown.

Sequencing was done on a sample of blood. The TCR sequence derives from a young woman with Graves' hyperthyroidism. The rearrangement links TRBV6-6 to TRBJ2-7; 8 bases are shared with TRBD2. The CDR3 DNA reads TGTGCCAGCAGTTACCTAGCGGGCACCTACGAGCAGTACTTC. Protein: CASSYLAGTYEQYF.